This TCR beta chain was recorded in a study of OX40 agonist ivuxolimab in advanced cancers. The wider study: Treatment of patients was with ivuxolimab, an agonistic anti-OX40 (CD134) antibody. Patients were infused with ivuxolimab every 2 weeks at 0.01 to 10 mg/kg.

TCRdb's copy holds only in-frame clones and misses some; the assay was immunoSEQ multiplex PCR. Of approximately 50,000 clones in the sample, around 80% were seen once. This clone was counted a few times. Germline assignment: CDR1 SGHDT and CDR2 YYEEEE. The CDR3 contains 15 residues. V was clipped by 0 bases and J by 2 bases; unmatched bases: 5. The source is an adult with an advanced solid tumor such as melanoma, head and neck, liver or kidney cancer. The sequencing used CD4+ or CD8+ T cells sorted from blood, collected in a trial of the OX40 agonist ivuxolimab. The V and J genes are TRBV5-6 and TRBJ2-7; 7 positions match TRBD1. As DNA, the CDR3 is TGTGCCAGCAGCTTGGTAGACAGGGACGCCTACGAGCAGTACTTC. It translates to CASSLVDRDAYEQYF.